This T cell receptor (beta chain) was found in a study of blood T cell repertoires in COVID-19. Study summary: Acute-phase and convalescent COVID-19 samples originated in the United States, Italy and Spain. Sources were T cells, B-cell-depleted T cells, or PBMCs; the material itself was cDNA or gDNA.

The germline V and J ends were trimmed by 5 bases and 1 base, with 15 bases remaining between them. The CDR3 spans 15 residues. Germline CDR1 is MDHEN and CDR2 is SYDVKM. Source study methods: Reference gene primer amplification gave estimated nucleated cell counts. Repertoires were generated with immunoSEQ multiplex PCR, while TCRdb's copy carries only in-frame clones and drops some. V, J and clone size are those of that table, while D and trimming were read from the DNA. The sample includes about 200,000 clones, 92% of them seen just once. This clonotype originated in a man aged 30 to 45 with acute or convalescent COVID-19. Sequencing was done on a sample of peripheral blood. V gene TRBV28 combines with J gene TRBJ2-7, with D perhaps matching TRBD2 (7 bases). The CDR3 sequence: CASSLGGGPSYEQYF. The CDR3 bases are TGTGCCAGCAGTCTAGGGGGAGGGCCGTCCTACGAGCAGTACTTC.